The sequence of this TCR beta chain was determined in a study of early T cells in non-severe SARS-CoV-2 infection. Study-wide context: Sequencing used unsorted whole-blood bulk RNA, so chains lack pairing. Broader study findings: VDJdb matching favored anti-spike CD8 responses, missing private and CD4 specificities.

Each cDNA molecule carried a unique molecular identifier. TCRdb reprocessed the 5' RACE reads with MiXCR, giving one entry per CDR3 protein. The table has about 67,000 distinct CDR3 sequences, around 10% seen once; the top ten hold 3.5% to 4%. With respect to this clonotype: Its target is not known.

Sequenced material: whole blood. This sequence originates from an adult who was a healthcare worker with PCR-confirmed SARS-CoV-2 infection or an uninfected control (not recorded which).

CDR3 region: CASSLVQRSGEQYF. The CDR3 nucleotides read TGTGCCAGCAGCTTAGTCCAAAGGTCCGGCGAGCAGTACTTC. The V gene is TRBV11-2, the J gene TRBJ2-7; unclear D gene. This CDR3 has 14 residues. Germline CDR1 is SGHAT and CDR2 is FQNNGV. Trimming took off 1 base at V and 6 bases at J, with 13 bases between the two ends.